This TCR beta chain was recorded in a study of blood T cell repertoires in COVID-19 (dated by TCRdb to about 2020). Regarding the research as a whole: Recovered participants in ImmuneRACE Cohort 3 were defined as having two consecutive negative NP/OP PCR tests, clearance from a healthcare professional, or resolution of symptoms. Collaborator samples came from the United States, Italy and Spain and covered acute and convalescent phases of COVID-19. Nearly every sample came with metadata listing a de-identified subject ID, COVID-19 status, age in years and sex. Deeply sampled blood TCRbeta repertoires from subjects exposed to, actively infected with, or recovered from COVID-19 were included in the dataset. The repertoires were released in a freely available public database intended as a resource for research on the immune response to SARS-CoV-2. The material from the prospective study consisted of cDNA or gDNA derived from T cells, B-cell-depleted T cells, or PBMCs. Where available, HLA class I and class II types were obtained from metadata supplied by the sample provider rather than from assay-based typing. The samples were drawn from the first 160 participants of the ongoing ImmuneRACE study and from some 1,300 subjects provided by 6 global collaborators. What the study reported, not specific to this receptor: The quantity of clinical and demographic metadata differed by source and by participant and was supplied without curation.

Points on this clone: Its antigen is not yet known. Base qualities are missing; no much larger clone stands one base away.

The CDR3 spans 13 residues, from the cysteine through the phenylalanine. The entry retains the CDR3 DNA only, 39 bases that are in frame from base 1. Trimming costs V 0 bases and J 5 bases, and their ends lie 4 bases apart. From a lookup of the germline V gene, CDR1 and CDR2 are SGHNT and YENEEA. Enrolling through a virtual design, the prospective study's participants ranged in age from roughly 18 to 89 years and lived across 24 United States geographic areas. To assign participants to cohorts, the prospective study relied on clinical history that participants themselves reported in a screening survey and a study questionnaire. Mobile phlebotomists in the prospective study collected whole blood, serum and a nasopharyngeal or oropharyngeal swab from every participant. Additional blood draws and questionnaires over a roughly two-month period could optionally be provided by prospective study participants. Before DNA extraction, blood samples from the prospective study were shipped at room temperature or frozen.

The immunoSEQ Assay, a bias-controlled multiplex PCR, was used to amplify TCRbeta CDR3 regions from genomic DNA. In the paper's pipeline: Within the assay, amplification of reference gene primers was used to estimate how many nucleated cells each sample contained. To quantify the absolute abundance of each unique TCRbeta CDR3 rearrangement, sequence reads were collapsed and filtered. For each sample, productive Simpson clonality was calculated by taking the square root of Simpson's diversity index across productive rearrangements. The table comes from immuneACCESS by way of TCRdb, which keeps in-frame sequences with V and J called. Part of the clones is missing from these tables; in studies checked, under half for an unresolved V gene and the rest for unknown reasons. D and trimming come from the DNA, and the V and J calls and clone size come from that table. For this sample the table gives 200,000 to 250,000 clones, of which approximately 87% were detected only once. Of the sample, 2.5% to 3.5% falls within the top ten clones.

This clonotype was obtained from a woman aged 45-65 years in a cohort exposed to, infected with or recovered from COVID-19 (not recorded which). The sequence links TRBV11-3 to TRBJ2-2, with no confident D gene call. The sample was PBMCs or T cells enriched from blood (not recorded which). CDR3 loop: CASSLDQTGELFF. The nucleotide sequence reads TGTGCCAGCAGCTTAGATCAGACCGGGGAGCTGTTTTTT.